These 20 T cell receptor beta chains were sequenced from one sample in a study of Graves' ophthalmopathy and Graves' hyperthyroidism. RNA transcripts served as template for amplifying TCR beta CDR3 sequences. First-round RT-PCR with HTBI primers preceded a second-round multiplex PCR. TCRdb analysed the multiplex PCR reads with MiXCR anew, one entry per CDR3 protein. The table records approximately 640,000 distinct CDR3 sequences, more than 40% of them present only once. Sample: peripheral blood. The receptors derive from an adult man with Graves' ophthalmopathy.

This clonotype was recorded at least ten times. The chain couples TRBV4-1 to TRBJ1-1, with D unclear. V was trimmed by 2 bases and J by 5 bases, leaving 9 bases between them. The germline V gene has CDR1 MGHRA and CDR2 YSYEKL. This CDR3 is built from 13 residues. In DNA form, the CDR3 reads TGCGCCAGCAGCCAATTGGGTGGGACTGAAGCTTTCTTT. Protein: CASSQLGGTEAFF.

Note on this clonotype: The junction differs from germline at one of its ends, possibly a read error. The rearrangement links TRBV10-3 to TRBJ2-7; the match to TRBD1 covers 11 bases. The CDR3 has 17 amino acids. Germline V gives CDR1 ENHRY, CDR2 SYGVKD. CDR3 region: CASSYPREGQGAYEQYF. The CDR3 bases are TGTGCCAGCAGTTACCCGAGAGAGGGACAGGGGGCCTACGAGCAGTACTTC.

The table lists this clonotype with many counts. The rearrangement links TRBV7-8 to TRBJ2-2; 10 bases agree with TRBD2. The CDR3 totals 15 residues. The V and J ends lost 4 bases and 4 bases, in that order; junction bases with no gene match: 3. Germline V gives CDR1 SGHVS, CDR2 FQNEAQ. Written as DNA, the CDR3 is TGTGCCAGCAGCTCTAGCGGGAGAGGCACCGGGGAGCTGTTTTTT. Translating gives CASSSSGRGTGELFF.

This clonotype was observed once. V usage is TRBV2 and J usage is TRBJ1-2, with D possibly being TRBD1 (6 bases). CDR1 and CDR2 (germline): SNHLY, FYNNEI. The CDR3 contains 15 residues. V lost 4 bases and J 8 bases, leaving 20 bases between the germline ends. CDR3: CASSGYRAGRTGYTF. The CDR3 DNA reads TGTGCCAGCAGTGGATACAGGGCAGGGAGGACCGGCTACACCTTC.

This clonotype was recorded at least ten times. The chain carries TRBV7-9 and TRBJ2-5, with 8 bases identical to TRBD2. Germline-derived CDR1 and CDR2 are SEHNR and FQNEAQ (reference sequence). V shed 0 bases and J 3 bases; nucleotides not matched to a gene: 9. The CDR3 length is 17 residues. Here the CDR3 reads CASSLAGVAGKEETQYF. The CDR3 DNA follows: TGTGCCAGCAGCTTAGCGGGGGTAGCGGGAAAAGAAGAGACCCAGTACTTC.

The chain joins TRBV9 to TRBJ1-3; D remains unclear. Trimming pared 4 bases from V and 0 bases from J, leaving 11 bases between. The germline V gene has CDR1 SGDLS and CDR2 YYNGEE. The CDR3 spans 15 residues. The CDR3 protein is CASSYRVNSGNTIYF. The DNA for the CDR3 is TGTGCCAGCAGCTACAGAGTTAACTCTGGAAACACCATATATTTT.

This clonotype has more than one count but fewer than ten. This chain uses TRBV10-3 with TRBJ1-1, with a possible D match to TRBD1 (6 bases). Trimming removed 10 bases from V and 3 bases from J, with 12 bases in between. The germline CDR1 and CDR2 sequences are ENHRY and SYGVKD. This CDR3 region has 12 residues. The chain's CDR3 is CASQGPDTEAFF. CDR3 DNA: TGTGCCAGCCAGGGGCCGGACACTGAAGCTTTCTTT.

This clonotype was seen repeatedly, ten times or more. The V gene is TRBV2, the J gene TRBJ2-7, with D possibly matching TRBD2 (7 bases). Germline values: CDR1 SNHLY, CDR2 FYNNEI. The ends were cut back, 5 bases at V and 5 bases at J, with 13 bases in the middle. The CDR3 has 13 amino acids. The CDR3 loop reads CASSSRGANEQYF. CDR3 bases: TGTGCCAGCAGTTCCCGGGGGGCCAACGAGCAGTACTTC.

In its sample, this clonotype was seen many times. The genes are TRBV14 and TRBJ2-7; either TRBD1 or TRBD2 may fit D (5 bases each). V was clipped by 4 bases and J by 4 bases, with 20 bases between them. The CDR3 sequence is 16 residues long. Germline V gives CDR1 SGHDN, CDR2 FVKESK. The CDR3 reads CASSPRDGLYVYEQYF. CDR3 bases: TGTGCCAGCAGCCCCCGGGACGGACTCTACGTTTACGAGCAGTACTTC.

The rearrangement uses TRBV13 and TRBJ1-6, with 7 bases matching TRBD1. J was trimmed by 6 bases and V by 5 bases; bases with no gene match: 13. CDR1 and CDR2 (germline): PRHDT, FYEKMQ (reference sequence). The CDR3 is made up of 17 amino acids. The CDR3 DNA sequence: TGTGCCAGCAGCCTCCTTAATCCGACAGGGAGTAATTCACCCCTCCACTTT. This sequence encodes CASSLLNPTGSNSPLHF.

This clonotype was recorded a few times. The chain links TRBV10-3 to TRBJ2-3; 7 bases agree with TRBD2. CDR3 length: 13 residues. Germline values: CDR1 ENHRY, CDR2 SYGVKD. J gave up 2 bases and V 8 bases, and 4 bases lay outside the gene matches. CDR3 region: CAIGGEPTDTQYF. The CDR3 DNA reads as TGTGCCATCGGGGGGGAGCCCACAGATACGCAGTATTTT.

As to this clonotype: A read error may explain this, as a much larger clone is one base away. J is TRBJ2-5 and V is TRBV25-1; 10 nucleotides agree with TRBD2. The CDR3 extends over 18 amino acids. Germline-derived CDR1 and CDR2 are MGHDK and SYGVNS. Here the CDR3 reads CASSLSLTSGRCQEAQYF. The CDR3 DNA follows: TGTGCCAGCAGTCTTTCTTTGACTAGCGGGCGATGCCAAGAGGCCCAGTACTTC.

This clonotype showed up just once. J is TRBJ2-5 and V is TRBV19, with 9 bases identical to TRBD1. Gene TRBJ2-1 matches the end of the DNA better, so the J call may be wrong. Germline lookup yields CDR1 LNHDA and CDR2 SQIVND (reference sequence). CDR3 length: 14 residues. CDR3 sequence reads: CASGNRGLYNEQFF. The CDR3 region has the DNA TGTGCCAGCGGAAACAGGGGGCTCTACAATGAGCAGTTCTTC.

A remark on this clonotype: A single base separates this from a much larger clone, so it may be a read error. The J gene is TRBJ1-4, the V gene TRBV7-9; D uncertain. Germline V gene sequence: CDR1 SEHNR, CDR2 FQNEAQ (reference sequence). The CDR3 is made up of 13 amino acids. The CDR3 DNA follows: TGCGCCAGCAGCCAAGTGGATTCACTCAATCTGTTTTTT. Protein product: CASSQVDSLNLFF.

This clonotype was found a few times. V is TRBV5-1 and J is TRBJ2-5; no clear D gene. The CDR3 contains 14 residues. The germline CDR1 and CDR2 sequences are SGHRS and YFSETQ. The V end was cut by 2 bases, the J end by 0 bases, with 8 bases between. The chain's CDR3 is CASSFDSHQETQYF. CDR3 bases: TGCGCCAGCAGCTTCGACTCGCACCAAGAGACCCAGTACTTC.

This clonotype showed up just a few times. The chain is built from TRBV12-3 or TRBV12-4 and TRBJ2-7; 8 bases line up with TRBD1. This CDR3 comprises 14 residues. J lost 6 bases, V lost 5 bases, and 9 bases had no gene match. The CDR3 here is CASSPDRGIGEQYF. CDR3 sequence (DNA): TGTGCCAGCAGTCCCGACAGGGGCATTGGCGAGCAGTACTTC.

This clonotype was detected many times. The chain carries TRBV2 and TRBJ1-5; the D is unclear. The CDR3 has 15 amino acids. In germline, CDR1 is SNHLY, CDR2 FYNNEI. V was shortened by 5 bases and J by 4 bases, with 15 bases between the two germline ends. CDR3 nucleotide sequence: TGTGCCAGCAGTTCCCATTGGGCGGGTAATCAGCCCCAGCATTTT. Translation gives CASSSHWAGNQPQHF. Full variable domain (missing parts from reference TRBV2 and TRBJ1-5): EPEVTQTPSHQVTQMGQEVILRCVPISNHLYFYWYRQILGQKVEFLVSFYNNEISEKSEIFDDQFSVERPDGSNFTLKIRSTKLEDSAMYFCASSSHWAGNQPQHFGDGTRLSIL.

This clonotype was counted at least ten times. V usage is TRBV15 and J usage is TRBJ2-2; D uncertain. Per the germline V gene, CDR1 is LNHNV and CDR2 is YYDKDF (reference sequence). The CDR3 totals 13 residues. V lost 3 bases and J lost 7, with 9 bases in between. The CDR3 DNA sequence: TGTGCCACCAGCAGGGTGGAAGGCGGGGAGCTGTTTTTT. Amino acid sequence: CATSRVEGGELFF.

This clonotype was detected a few times. This may stem from a read error, because a much larger clone lies one nucleotide away. The chain couples TRBV15 to TRBJ1-1; D call uncertain. Germline lookup yields CDR1 LNHNV and CDR2 YYDKDF (reference sequence). The CDR3 consists of 12 residues. The CDR3 coding sequence is TGTGCCACCAGCAGCATGAACGCTGAAGCTTTCTTT. This encodes CATSSMNAEAFF.

This clonotype was found a few times. The CDR3 does not close with the conserved phenylalanine or tryptophan, likely indicating a read error. The chain employs TRBV12-3 or TRBV12-4 and TRBJ1-2; weak D call: TRBD1 (5 bases). Trimming pared 6 bases from V and 6 bases from J, leaving 11 bases between. The CDR3 is made up of 12 amino acids. CDR3 coding DNA: TGTGCCAGCAGAACAGGAGGGAATGGCTACACCTGC. This translates into CASRTGGNGYTC.